This entry concerns a single TCR beta chain. As yet, its antigen is unknown. This specimen comes from a study of regulatory dendritic cells for organ transplantation. General observations from the study: Memory T cells were less diverse than naive, with memory CD8+ most oligoclonal. Alloreactive memory CD8+ T cell pools varied considerably between individuals.

FACS sorted CD4+ or CD8+ T cells into CD45RA+ naive and CD45RO+ memory. Here immunoSEQ multiplex PCR was the method, and the copy in TCRdb shows in-frame clones only, minus some. The table includes 29,000 or so clones, nearly 80% detected once. The CDR3 length is 14 residues. Germline CDR1 and CDR2: SGHRS and YFSETQ. The V end was cut by 7 bases, the J end by 7 bases, with 15 bases between. The sequencing input was memory CD4+ T cells from blood. Subset given: CD45RO+ memory T cells. The chain couples TRBV5-1 to TRBJ1-6; tentatively, D is TRBD1 (6 bases). The receptor was derived from a human donor in good health. The CDR3 region is CASHRGGGNSPLHF. The CDR3 region has the DNA TGCGCCAGCCATCGAGGAGGGGGAAATTCACCCCTCCACTTT. Looking up the rest from reference TRBV5-1 and TRBJ1-6 gives the full variable domain: KAGVTQTPRYLIKTRGQQVTLSCSPISGHRSVSWYQQTPGQGLQFLFEYFSETQRNKGNFPGRFSGRQFSNSRSEMNVSTLELGDSALYLCASHRGGGNSPLHFGNGTRLTVT.